These 28 T cell receptor beta chains were sequenced from one sample in a study of cytomegalovirus exposure and HLA in healthy donors. Vbeta (60) and Jbeta (13) primers were used in the PCR. The assay was immunoSEQ multiplex PCR, and TCRdb's table has in-frame clones only and misses some. The data show approximately 190,000 clones, 87% seen once. The sample taken for sequencing was PBMCs. The receptors here all came from a boy younger than 10 in good health and CMV-seronegative.

CDR3 nucleotides: TGTGCCAGCTCGCCTAGGGGGAACCAGGGTACACTCATTTCACCCCTCCACTTT. Its protein is CASSPRGNQGTLISPLHF. J is TRBJ1-6 and V is TRBV18; possible D gene TRBD1, 6 bases. V was clipped by 6 bases and J by 9 bases, with 27 bases between them. The CDR3 sequence is 18 residues long. Germline V gene data show CDR1 as KGHSH and CDR2 as LQKENI.

DNA of the CDR3: TGTGCCAGCAGCGTAGGGCCGGGGGACACTGAAGCTTTCTTT. As protein: CASSVGPGDTEAFF. This chain links TRBV9 with TRBJ1-1; maybe TRBD1 (5 bases). The CDR3 runs 14 residues. CDR1 and CDR2 (germline): SGDLS, YYNGEE. The V gene lost 0 bases and the J gene lost 3 bases, with 9 bases spanning the gap.

This clone came up once. This chain connects TRBV6-6 to TRBJ2-7; possibly TRBD1 for D (5 bases). Trimming pared 3 bases from V and 6 bases from J, leaving 12 bases between. Per germline, CDR1 MNHNY and CDR2 SVGAGI (reference sequence). CDR3 length: 13 amino acids. The CDR3, as DNA: TGTGCCAGCAGTTATGCAGGGCCTGGCGAGCAGTACTTC. Amino acids: CASSYAGPGEQYF.

This chain joins TRBV6-1 and TRBJ1-1; D might be TRBD1 (6 bases). V gave up 6 bases and J gave up 6 bases, with 11 bases separating them. The germline V gene has CDR1 MNHNS and CDR2 SASEGT. CDR3 size: 12 residues. The CDR3 protein is CASRYRVPEAFF. Written as DNA, the CDR3 is TGTGCCAGCAGGTACAGGGTTCCTGAAGCTTTCTTT.

This rearrangement joins TRBV28 to TRBJ2-5; tentatively, D is TRBD1 (6 bases). The CDR3 length is 14 residues. The germline V gene encodes CDR1 MDHEN and CDR2 SYDVKM. V gave up 3 bases and J gave up 1 base, with 9 bases separating them. CDR3 residues: CASSLPGVQETQYF. In DNA, the CDR3 is TGTGCCAGCAGTTTGCCAGGGGTCCAAGAGACCCAGTACTTC.

The chain carries TRBV5-6 and TRBJ1-2, with TRBD1 matching 9 bases. V was clipped by 4 bases and J by 6 bases; unmatched bases: 7. This CDR3 contains 14 residues. In germline, CDR1 is SGHDT, CDR2 YYEEEE. This CDR3 is CASSRDREEHGYTF. CDR3 sequence (DNA): TGTGCCAGCAGCCGGGACAGGGAGGAACATGGCTACACCTTC.

In this sample, this clone turned up a few times. The V gene is TRBV9, the J gene TRBJ1-1; unclear D gene. Trimming removed 2 bases from V and 1 base from J, with 6 bases in between. Germline lookup yields CDR1 SGDLS and CDR2 YYNGEE. The CDR3 extends over 13 amino acids. The CDR3 nucleotides read TGTGCCAGCAGCGTCCACGGGAACACTGAAGCTTTCTTT. This gives the protein CASSVHGNTEAFF.

This chain connects TRBV9 to TRBJ1-6; tentatively, D is TRBD1 (6 bases). The germline gives CDR1 SGDLS, CDR2 YYNGEE. The CDR3 is made up of 14 amino acids. V was cut by 5 bases and J by 8 bases, with 14 bases left in between. The CDR3 DNA reads TGTGCCAGCAGTGGCGGGGGGCAGCATTCACCCCTCCACTTT. It translates to CASSGGGQHSPLHF.

The CDR3 here is CASSYRTDLNEKLFF. The DNA of the CDR3 is TGTGCCAGCAGCTATCGGACGGACTTAAATGAAAAACTGTTTTTT. The chain couples TRBV5-6 to TRBJ1-4; D gene ambiguous. The CDR3 is 15 amino acids. Trimming took off 3 bases at V and 5 bases at J, with 14 bases between the two ends. CDR1 SGHDT and CDR2 YYEEEE come from the germline V gene.

J is TRBJ2-7 and V is TRBV11-2; 9 bases fit TRBD2. The V gene's germline CDR1 is SGHAT and CDR2 FQNNGV. This CDR3 region has 15 residues. The J segment lost 3 bases and the V segment lost 5 bases, leaving 8 bases of the junction unmatched. Here the CDR3 reads CASSGRTSENYEQYF. For the CDR3, the DNA is TGTGCCAGCAGCGGGCGGACTAGCGAGAACTACGAGCAGTACTTC.

V usage is TRBV4-1 and J usage is TRBJ2-7, with D possibly being TRBD1 (6 bases). This CDR3 comprises 17 residues. The V end was cut by 6 bases, the J end by 0 bases, with 21 bases between. In germline, CDR1 is MGHRA, CDR2 YSYEKL. The chain's CDR3 is CASSLRWTEGSSYEQYF. CDR3 nucleotide sequence: TGCGCCAGCAGTCTCCGATGGACAGAAGGAAGCTCCTACGAGCAGTACTTC.

The chain carries TRBV2 and TRBJ2-7, with 10 bases matching TRBD1. The J segment lost 3 bases and the V segment lost 4 bases, leaving 6 bases of the junction unmatched. CDR3 length: 15 residues. Germline loops: CDR1 SNHLY, CDR2 FYNNEI. CDR3 sequence: CASSGGQGVFYEQYF. The CDR3 DNA follows: TGTGCCAGCAGTGGAGGACAGGGGGTTTTCTACGAGCAGTACTTC.

V and J are TRBV11-2 and TRBJ2-1; 11 bases are a match to TRBD1. With 5 bases clipped from V and 2 bases from J, the junction kept 5 bases outside the gene matches. Germline CDR1 is SGHAT and CDR2 is FQNNGV. The CDR3 runs to 16 residues. The DNA of the CDR3 is TGTGCCAGCAGCCAGGGACAGGGGGTCACCTACAATGAGCAGTTCTTC. It is translated as CASSQGQGVTYNEQFF.

The chain combines TRBV27 with TRBJ2-1; 9 bases are a match to TRBD1. The CDR3 sequence is 15 residues long. V was pared by 5 bases and J by 5 bases, with 7 bases of the junction left unmatched. The V gene's germline CDR1 is MNHEY and CDR2 SMNVEV (reference sequence). CDR3 nucleotide sequence: TGTGCCAGCAGTATGTCGACAGGGGGAGACAATGAGCAGTTCTTC. This codes for CASSMSTGGDNEQFF.

The chain carries TRBV5-1 and TRBJ2-7, with D perhaps TRBD2 (6 bases). Germline V lookup: CDR1 SGHRS, CDR2 YFSETQ. V lost 7 bases, J lost 3 bases, and 14 bases lay in between. CDR3 length equals 13 residues. CDR3 protein: CASGRLEGYEQYF. The CDR3 DNA sequence: TGCGCCAGCGGAAGACTAGAGGGCTACGAGCAGTACTTC.

The V and J genes are TRBV27 and TRBJ1-2, with 7 bases identical to TRBD1. V shed 3 bases, J shed 4 bases, and the junction held 5 bases outside the gene matches. The CDR3 runs to 14 residues. The germline V gene encodes CDR1 MNHEY and CDR2 SMNVEV (reference sequence). The CDR3 region is CASSFGGGRYGYTF. The CDR3 DNA sequence: TGTGCCAGCAGTTTCGGAGGGGGCCGCTATGGCTACACCTTC.

The rearrangement links TRBV29-1 to TRBJ2-1; D is possibly TRBD1 (6 bases). This CDR3 has 11 residues. Germline assignment: CDR1 SQVTM and CDR2 ANQGSEA. V lost 4 bases and J lost 6, with 7 bases in between. The chain's CDR3 is CSVGQVNEQFF. CDR3 coding DNA: TGCAGCGTTGGACAGGTCAATGAGCAGTTCTTC.

The chain links TRBV11-2 to TRBJ1-1; D ambiguous. CDR1 is SGHAT and CDR2 is FQNNGV in the germline V gene. The CDR3 spans 14 residues. Trimming removed 1 base from V and 3 bases from J, with 9 bases in between. This CDR3 reads CASSLGVRDTEAFF. The CDR3 bases are TGTGCCAGCAGCTTAGGGGTTCGGGACACTGAAGCTTTCTTT.

This chain links TRBV6-1 with TRBJ1-4, with 7 bases fitting TRBD1. V lost 5 bases, J lost 8 bases, and 8 bases stayed unmatched. This CDR3 is 14 amino acids long. CDR1 MNHNS and CDR2 SASEGT come from the germline V gene. CDR3 DNA sequence: TGTGCCAGCAGTCAAGACAGGGTCGTGGAAAAACTGTTTTTT. Translated, it gives CASSQDRVVEKLFF.

V and J are TRBV28 and TRBJ1-6, with 8 bases aligning to TRBD1. Germline V gene lookup returns CDR1 MDHEN and CDR2 SYDVKM. The V gene end was trimmed by 6 bases and the J gene end by 12 bases; junction bases not matched to a gene: 7. This CDR3 comprises 13 residues. The CDR3 spells CASRKGQGLPLHF. Here the CDR3 DNA reads TGTGCCAGCAGAAAAGGACAGGGTCTACCCCTCCACTTT.

This chain connects TRBV27 to TRBJ2-1; D might be TRBD1 (5 bases). The CDR3 sequence is 11 residues long. Germline lookup yields CDR1 MNHEY and CDR2 SMNVEV (reference sequence). V was cut by 7 bases and J by 4 bases, with 5 bases left in between. CDR3 residues: CASKGYNEQFF. CDR3 nucleotide sequence: TGTGCCAGCAAGGGGTACAATGAGCAGTTCTTC.

The chain joins TRBV28 to TRBJ1-4; no reliable D call. CDR1 is MDHEN, CDR2 SYDVKM, per germline. Trimming removed 2 bases from V and 8 bases from J, with 6 bases in between. The CDR3 has 12 residues. CDR3 region: CASSLGLEKLFF. The DNA of the CDR3 is TGTGCCAGCAGTTTAGGCCTCGAAAAACTGTTTTTT.

The V and J genes are TRBV5-1 and TRBJ1-1; a weak D match, TRBD1 (5 bases). The germline CDR1 and CDR2 sequences are SGHRS and YFSETQ. The ends were cut back, 0 bases at V and 4 bases at J, with 13 bases in the middle. This CDR3 spans 15 amino acids. CDR3 sequence: CASSLAGLIATEAFF. CDR3 coding DNA: TGCGCCAGCAGCTTGGCAGGGCTCATAGCCACTGAAGCTTTCTTT.

This rearrangement joins TRBV2 to TRBJ2-5; TRBD1 is a possible D gene (6 bases). The J call may not be correct, given that the DNA end is closer to TRBJ2-7. CDR3 length: 16 amino acids. The V gene's germline CDR1 is SNHLY and CDR2 FYNNEI. CDR3 in amino acids: CASSDHLDRPSYEQYF. The CDR3 bases are TGTGCCAGCAGTGACCATCTCGACAGGCCGTCCTACGAGCAGTACTTC.

The chain joins TRBV19 to TRBJ1-5; D is perhaps TRBD1 (5 bases). The CDR3 totals 13 residues. The germline V gene encodes CDR1 LNHDA and CDR2 SQIVND (reference sequence). V shed 6 bases and J shed 2 bases, with 8 bases lying between them. The CDR3 loop reads CASSRVGNQPQHF. CDR3 nucleotide sequence: TGTGCCAGTAGCAGGGTCGGCAATCAGCCCCAGCATTTT.

The rearrangement uses TRBV6-4 and TRBJ2-3; maybe TRBD2 (5 bases). Germline V gene sequence: CDR1 MRHNA, CDR2 SNTAGT. The CDR3 sequence is 15 residues long. The V and J ends lost 3 bases and 6 bases respectively, with 16 bases between them. CDR3 in DNA: TGTGCCAGCAGTGATAGCGTCCGAGGTGGGGATACGCAGTATTTT. Translation gives CASSDSVRGGDTQYF.

V usage is TRBV10-3 and J usage is TRBJ1-1, with TRBD1 matching over 8 bases. The germline V gene has CDR1 ENHRY and CDR2 SYGVKD. This CDR3 is built from 16 residues. J was trimmed by 3 bases and V by 0 bases; bases with no gene match: 6. This chain's CDR3 is CAISESVGQGYTEAFF. The DNA for the CDR3 is TGTGCCATCAGTGAGTCCGTCGGACAGGGCTACACTGAAGCTTTCTTT.

This chain joins TRBV4-1 and TRBJ2-1; possible D gene TRBD2, 7 bases. Germline-derived CDR1 and CDR2 are MGHRA and YSYEKL. The CDR3 has 13 residues. Trimming took off 1 base at V and 10 bases at J, with 11 bases between the two ends. This CDR3 reads CASSQVRGGEQFF. The CDR3 DNA is TGCGCCAGCAGCCAAGTCAGGGGAGGGGAGCAGTTCTTC.